Each of the 23 T cell receptor beta chains below was sequenced from the same sample in a study of OX40 agonist ivuxolimab in advanced cancers. TCRdb keeps only in-frame clones here, not all; method: immunoSEQ multiplex PCR. The table includes around 69,000 clones, roughly nine tenths detected once. This specimen was CD4+ or CD8+ T cells sorted from blood, taken in a trial of the OX40 agonist ivuxolimab. The receptors shown here come from an adult with an advanced solid tumor such as melanoma, head and neck, liver or kidney cancer.

The gene calls are TRBV27 and TRBJ2-7; a weak D match, TRBD2 (6 bases). CDR1 is MNHEY, CDR2 SMNVEV, per germline (reference sequence). Trimming pared 3 bases from V and 1 base from J, leaving 10 bases between. The CDR3 loop spans 14 amino acids. The CDR3 protein is CASSLRGTSYEQYF. The CDR3 DNA reads as TGTGCCAGCAGTTTGAGAGGGACTTCCTACGAGCAGTACTTC.

This chain links TRBV29-1 with TRBJ1-3; no clear D gene. The germline V gene has CDR1 SQVTM and CDR2 ANQGSEA. V lost 6 bases and J 3 bases, leaving 9 bases between the germline ends. The CDR3 is made up of 12 amino acids. The CDR3 DNA reads as TGCAGCGTAGCACAGAATGGAAACACCATATATTTT. Translated, it gives CSVAQNGNTIYF. Based on the CDR3 plus reference TRBV29-1 and TRBJ1-3, the full variable domain is SAVISQKPSRDICQRGTSLTIQCQVDSQVTMMFWYRQQPGQSLTLIATANQGSEATYESGFVIDKFPISRPNLTFSTLTVSNMSPEDSSIYLCSVAQNGNTIYFGEGSWLTVV.

This clone occurred a few times. The chain carries TRBV2 and TRBJ2-7; D is undetermined. The CDR3 runs to 13 residues. Per germline, CDR1 SNHLY and CDR2 FYNNEI. V was pared by 7 bases and J by 1 base, with 11 bases between. The CDR3 bases are TGTGCCAGCAACAACGGAATTTCCTACGAGCAGTACTTC. Translated, it gives CASNNGISYEQYF.

The chain couples TRBV6-1 to TRBJ2-7; 8 nucleotides match TRBD1. V was pared by 2 bases and J by 2 bases, with 5 bases of the junction left unmatched. The CDR3 sequence is 15 residues long. In germline, CDR1 is MNHNS, CDR2 SASEGT. The CDR3 DNA follows: TGTGCCAGCAGTGAACAGGGGGCAATAACCTACGAGCAGTACTTC. Encoded protein: CASSEQGAITYEQYF.

The chain couples TRBV5-1 to TRBJ1-1; 7 positions match TRBD1. This CDR3 comprises 17 residues. V lost 1 base to trimming and J lost 0 bases; unmatched junction nucleotides: 9. The germline gives CDR1 SGHRS, CDR2 YFSETQ. CDR3 sequence reads: CASSLQPGGSMNTEAFF. The CDR3 DNA is TGCGCCAGCAGCTTGCAGCCAGGGGGAAGCATGAACACTGAAGCTTTCTTT.

The J gene is TRBJ2-7, the V gene TRBV19; a weak D match, TRBD1 (6 bases). From germline, CDR1 is LNHDA and CDR2 SQIVND (reference sequence). The CDR3 length is 14 residues. The ends were cut back, 5 bases at V and 0 bases at J, with 11 bases in the middle. The CDR3 sequence is CASSLTGNSYEQYF. CDR3 nucleotides: TGTGCCAGTAGTCTTACAGGGAACTCCTACGAGCAGTACTTC.

This chain uses TRBV19 with TRBJ1-2; 7 bases align to TRBD1. Germline V CDR1 and CDR2: LNHDA, SQIVND (reference sequence). V trimming: 9 bases; J trimming: 0 bases; junction bases outside the gene matches: 10. CDR3 size: 15 residues. DNA of the CDR3: TGTGCCAGCAGAGAACAGGGGTTCTCTAACTATGGCTACACCTTC. Its translation is CASREQGFSNYGYTF.

The rearrangement uses TRBV19 and TRBJ2-3, with D perhaps TRBD1 (6 bases). Germline-derived CDR1 and CDR2 are LNHDA and SQIVND (reference sequence). CDR3 size: 15 residues. V lost 8 bases, J lost 5 bases, and 20 bases lay in between. The CDR3 sequence is CASQVRGQGKDTQYF. The DNA of the CDR3 is TGTGCCAGTCAAGTTCGAGGGCAGGGGAAAGATACGCAGTATTTT.

The chain recombines TRBV7-3 with TRBJ2-1, with TRBD2 matching over 12 bases. Germline loops: CDR1 SGHTA, CDR2 FQGTGA. The CDR3 length is 19 residues. Losses at the gene ends were 5 bases for V and 5 bases for J; bases not matched to a gene: 16. The CDR3 nucleotides are TGTGCCAGCAGCCGAACTAGCGGGAGGCGTGTAATGTGGAACAATGAGCAGTTCTTC. Protein sequence: CASSRTSGRRVMWNNEQFF. The full variable domain, rest sourced from reference TRBV7-3 and TRBJ2-1, is GAGVSQTPSNKVTEKGKYVELRCDPISGHTALYWYRQSLGQGPEFLIYFQGTGAADDSGLPNDRFFAVRPEGSVSTLKIQRTERGDSAVYLCASSRTSGRRVMWNNEQFFGPGTRLTVL.

This chain links TRBV28 with TRBJ2-1; tentatively, D is TRBD2 (6 bases). This CDR3 is built from 14 residues. Looked up from germline, CDR1 is MDHEN and CDR2 is SYDVKM. V was trimmed by 10 bases and J by 7 bases, leaving 20 bases between them. The CDR3 sequence: CATRGGGTVNEQFF. CDR3 nucleotides: TGTGCCACCCGGGGTGGCGGGACCGTTAATGAGCAGTTCTTC.

The gene calls are TRBV5-1 and TRBJ2-1, with TRBD1 matching over 7 bases. V was clipped by 4 bases and J by 6 bases; unmatched bases: 10. The CDR3 covers 15 residues. Germline V gene sequence: CDR1 SGHRS, CDR2 YFSETQ. CDR3 in DNA: TGCGCCAGCAGCGGTGGTTTGGGACAGCCCAATGAGCAGTTCTTC. Translated: CASSGGLGQPNEQFF.

This chain links TRBV9 with TRBJ1-2; TRBD1 is a possible D gene (6 bases). The V end was cut by 3 bases, the J end by 8 bases, with 14 bases between. Germline V gives CDR1 SGDLS, CDR2 YYNGEE. The CDR3 has 13 amino acids. The CDR3 DNA reads as TGTGCCAGCAGCGAGAACGACAGGAACGGCTACACCTTC. Amino acids: CASSENDRNGYTF.

The rearrangement links TRBV19 to TRBJ2-3; TRBD2 is a possible D gene (6 bases). Germline CDR1 LNHDA, CDR2 SQIVND (reference sequence). The CDR3 runs to 16 residues. Trimming pared 1 base from V and 4 bases from J, leaving 15 bases between. The CDR3 DNA reads TGTGCCAGTAGTATAGCCGGGGGAGTGAAGGCAGATACGCAGTATTTT. As protein: CASSIAGGVKADTQYF.

The chain links TRBV7-2 to TRBJ2-3, with 10 bases aligning to TRBD2. Germline V gives CDR1 SGHTA, CDR2 FQGNSA. The CDR3 loop spans 16 amino acids. J was trimmed by 0 bases and V by 3 bases; bases with no gene match: 3. In nucleotides, the CDR3 is TGTGCCAGCAGCTTGGGACTAGCGAAGAGCACAGATACGCAGTATTTT. It yields the protein CASSLGLAKSTDTQYF.

The chain couples TRBV28 to TRBJ1-3; D not resolved. The CDR3 runs to 15 residues. The V gene's germline CDR1 is MDHEN and CDR2 SYDVKM. Trimming removed 7 bases from V and 4 bases from J, with 17 bases in between. The CDR3, as DNA: TGTGCCAGCACCCCAGCGGGCGCAGAAGGAAACACCATATATTTT. Its protein product is CASTPAGAEGNTIYF.

The table lists this clone with a count of one. V gene TRBV7-9 combines with J gene TRBJ2-1, with D perhaps TRBD2 (6 bases). V lost 3 bases and J 5 bases, leaving 14 bases between the germline ends. From germline, CDR1 is SEHNR and CDR2 FQNEAQ (reference sequence). The CDR3 totals 15 residues. The CDR3 loop is CASSLTTPGDNEQFF. CDR3 nucleotides: TGTGCCAGCAGCTTGACAACCCCGGGGGACAATGAGCAGTTCTTC.

The chain recombines TRBV27 with TRBJ1-2; 10 bases map to TRBD1. Germline V gene sequence: CDR1 MNHEY, CDR2 SMNVEV (reference sequence). Trimming took 3 bases from V and 4 from J; bases not matched to a gene: 2. The CDR3 runs to 14 residues. The CDR3 region has the DNA TGTGCCAGCAGTTTGGGACAGGGGCTCTATGGCTACACCTTC. This gives the protein CASSLGQGLYGYTF.

CDR3 nucleotide sequence: TGTGCCAGCAAGGTAGAAAGTTCTGGGGCCAACGTCCTGACTTTC. This codes for CASKVESSGANVLTF. This sequence joins TRBV2 and TRBJ2-6; D gene unclear. The V gene lost 7 bases and the J gene lost 1 base, with 11 bases spanning the gap. Per the germline V gene, CDR1 is SNHLY and CDR2 is FYNNEI. This CDR3 is built from 15 residues.

The rearrangement joins TRBV27 to TRBJ1-2, with 8 bases that match TRBD1. The length of the CDR3 is 15 residues. CDR1 and CDR2 (germline): MNHEY, SMNVEV (reference sequence). Trimming took 8 bases from V and 7 from J; bases not matched to a gene: 15. The CDR3 is CASPDGAQGACGYTF. The DNA of the CDR3 is TGTGCCAGCCCTGACGGCGCGCAGGGGGCCTGTGGCTACACCTTC.

The chain carries TRBV5-8 and TRBJ1-6, with D unresolved. The V end was cut by 4 bases, the J end by 10 bases, with 15 bases between. Looked up from germline, CDR1 is SGHTS and CDR2 is YDEGEE. The CDR3 extends over 14 amino acids. DNA of the CDR3: TGTGCCAGCAGCGCGACGCGGTCGGGGTCACCCCTCCACTTT. Its translation is CASSATRSGSPLHF.

The rearrangement joins TRBV7-3 to TRBJ2-5, with TRBD2 matching over 12 bases. J was trimmed by 4 bases and V by 5 bases; bases with no gene match: 5. The CDR3 is made up of 15 amino acids. Per germline, CDR1 SGHTA and CDR2 FQGTGA. The CDR3 DNA reads TGTGCCAGCAGCCCGCTAGCGGGAGGGGCAGAGACCCAGTACTTC. Its translation: CASSPLAGGAETQYF.

This sequence joins TRBV9 and TRBJ2-1; TRBD2 aligns across 11 bases. The V gene's germline CDR1 is SGDLS and CDR2 YYNGEE. This CDR3 comprises 14 residues. The V and J ends lost 2 bases and 10 bases, in that order; junction bases with no gene match: 5. The CDR3 sequence: CASSVTSGVTEQFF. Written as DNA, the CDR3 is TGTGCCAGCAGCGTGACTAGCGGGGTAACGGAGCAGTTCTTC.

The rearrangement links TRBV6-6 to TRBJ1-5, with a possible D match to TRBD1 (5 bases). V shed 6 bases and J shed 4 bases, with 7 bases lying between them. Germline CDR1 is MNHNY and CDR2 is SVGAGI (reference sequence). This CDR3 is built from 12 residues. In nucleotides, the CDR3 is TGTGCCAGCAGGGGGCCGAATCAGCCCCAGCATTTT. Translated: CASRGPNQPQHF.